The 17 T cell receptor beta chains presented below share a single source sample, sequenced in a study of T-cell memory formation after mild COVID-19. MiXCR, run by TCRdb on the 5' RACE reads, gives a single entry per CDR3 protein. The data show about 130,000 distinct CDR3 sequences, approximately 25% seen once. Sequenced input: PBMCs or a T cell subset sorted from them (not recorded which). The receptors here all came from an adult woman who had mild COVID-19 (a few samples of this study predate the infection). Cell type and time point are not known.

V and J are TRBV19 and TRBJ1-2, with D perhaps TRBD1 (6 bases). V was clipped by 7 bases and J by 3 bases, with 12 bases between them. CDR1 and CDR2 (germline): LNHDA, SQIVND (reference sequence). This CDR3 has 13 amino acids. The CDR3 is CASMGRGDYGYTF. CDR3 nucleotides: TGTGCCAGTATGGGCAGGGGTGACTATGGCTACACCTTC.

The chain couples TRBV7-3 to TRBJ2-1; the match to TRBD2 covers 9 bases. The length of the CDR3 is 15 residues. The germline V gene has CDR1 SGHTA and CDR2 FQGTGA. With 3 bases clipped from V and 8 bases from J, the junction kept 8 bases outside the gene matches. Here the CDR3 DNA reads TGTGCCAGCAGCTTTCTGGCGGGAGGGGGGGATGAGCAGTTCTTC. Translated: CASSFLAGGGDEQFF.

V is TRBV10-3 and J is TRBJ2-7; 7 bases map to TRBD1. Trimming took 6 bases from V and 5 from J; bases not matched to a gene: 1. This CDR3 comprises 11 residues. Germline assignment: CDR1 ENHRY and CDR2 SYGVKD. The DNA of the CDR3 is TGTGCCATCAGCACAGGGGACGAGCAGTACTTC. Its translation is CAISTGDEQYF.

V and J are TRBV11-2 and TRBJ1-5; TRBD1 might be the D (6 bases). Per germline, CDR1 SGHAT and CDR2 FQNNGV. The germline V and J ends were trimmed by 5 bases and 3 bases, with 17 bases remaining between them. This CDR3 contains 16 residues. The CDR3 loop is CASSPSVGQHNQPQHF. The CDR3 region has the DNA TGTGCCAGCAGCCCATCCGTCGGACAGCACAATCAGCCCCAGCATTTT.

The chain joins TRBV4-1 to TRBJ2-7, with unresolved D. Germline CDR1 reads MGHRA; CDR2 reads YSYEKL. Trimming removed 4 bases from V and 4 bases from J, with 17 bases in between. The CDR3 loop spans 15 amino acids. CDR3 DNA sequence: TGCGCCAGCAGCCCCCAAGAAGGCGGAGCGTACGAGCAGTACTTC. Its protein is CASSPQEGGAYEQYF.

The chain is built from TRBV14 and TRBJ2-7; 9 bases agree with TRBD1. Germline V gives CDR1 SGHDN, CDR2 FVKESK. This CDR3 has 13 residues. V was clipped by 4 bases and J by 3 bases; unmatched bases: 1. The CDR3 DNA reads as TGTGCCAGCAGCCGGACAGGGGACTACGAGCAGTACTTC. This sequence encodes CASSRTGDYEQYF.

The sample holds a few counts of this clonotype. The V call is TRBV7-9, the J call TRBJ2-7, with 7 bases lining up with TRBD1. The V gene end was trimmed by 5 bases and the J gene end by 3 bases; junction bases not matched to a gene: 10. The CDR3 has 15 residues. Germline lookup yields CDR1 SEHNR and CDR2 FQNEAQ (reference sequence). The CDR3, as DNA: TGTGCCAGCAGCGGAACGACAGGGACGGACTACGAGCAGTACTTC. Residues: CASSGTTGTDYEQYF.

V gene TRBV3-1 combines with J gene TRBJ2-6; D is unclear. The V and J ends lost 0 bases and 0 bases respectively, with 9 bases between them. This CDR3 has 17 residues. Germline values: CDR1 LGHDT, CDR2 YNNKEL (reference sequence). The CDR3 region has the DNA TGTGCCAGCAGCCAAGAGGTCAGCCTCTCTGGGGCCAACGTCCTGACTTTC. Its protein is CASSQEVSLSGANVLTF.

The J gene is TRBJ2-5, the V gene TRBV12-3 or TRBV12-4; 7 bases map to TRBD2. This CDR3 has 16 residues. The ends lost 4 bases at V and 5 bases at J; junction bases unmatched: 13. The CDR3 spells CASSWREIGLGETQYF. The CDR3 bases are TGTGCCAGCAGTTGGCGGGAGATCGGGCTGGGGGAGACCCAGTACTTC.

The CDR3 here is CASSPTWTGRRGTEAFF. CDR3 DNA: TGTGCCAGCAGCCCTACGTGGACAGGGAGGAGAGGCACTGAAGCTTTCTTT. The V call is TRBV12-3 or TRBV12-4, the J call TRBJ1-1, with 8 positions matching TRBD1. The CDR3 loop spans 17 amino acids. V dropped 6 bases and J dropped 4; count of bases not matched to a gene: 16.

The chain recombines TRBV4-2 with TRBJ1-1; tentatively, D is TRBD1 (5 bases). The germline CDR1 and CDR2 sequences are LGHNA and YNFKEQ. V was shortened by 0 bases and J by 10 bases, with 12 bases between the two germline ends. There are 13 residues in the CDR3. The CDR3 reads CASSQDSDNGAFF. CDR3 bases: TGTGCCAGCAGCCAAGATTCGGACAATGGAGCTTTCTTT.

The rearrangement links TRBV6-1 to TRBJ2-2; 8 nucleotides match TRBD1. Germline loops: CDR1 MNHNS, CDR2 SASEGT. The junction had 8 bases not matched to a gene; V was cut back by 2 bases and J by 3 bases. This CDR3 comprises 17 residues. CDR3 coding DNA: TGTGCCAGCAGTGAATTCGCGACAGGGGTGGACACCGGGGAGCTGTTTTTT. It is translated as CASSEFATGVDTGELFF.

V and J are TRBV6-5 and TRBJ2-7; D perhaps matches TRBD2 (6 bases). V was trimmed by 0 bases and J by 3 bases, leaving 21 bases between them. Germline V gene sequence: CDR1 MNHEY, CDR2 SVGAGI. The CDR3 consists of 18 residues. Here the CDR3 reads CASSYSSLLGGSVYEQYF. For the CDR3, the DNA is TGTGCCAGCAGTTACTCATCTTTACTCGGGGGTTCGGTCTACGAGCAGTACTTC.

V is TRBV7-9 and J is TRBJ2-7; the D gene is possibly TRBD1 (5 bases). V was clipped by 4 bases and J by 4 bases, with 11 bases between them. The CDR3 loop spans 13 amino acids. CDR1 SEHNR and CDR2 FQNEAQ come from the germline V gene (reference sequence). This CDR3 reads CASSSPQGYEQYF. The CDR3 nucleotides read TGTGCCAGCAGCTCACCCCAGGGTTACGAGCAGTACTTC.

This clonotype has more than one count but fewer than ten. The genes are TRBV5-1 and TRBJ1-2; TRBD1 might be the D (5 bases). Germline lookup yields CDR1 SGHRS and CDR2 YFSETQ. CDR3 length: 15 residues. Deletions cut 0 bases from V and 8 bases from J, with 17 bases between. In nucleotides, the CDR3 is TGCGCCAGCAGCTTGGTTCAGGGTGGCCTTAGGGGCTACACCTTC. This gives the protein CASSLVQGGLRGYTF. The variable domain in full, completed from reference TRBV5-1 and TRBJ1-2, reads KAGVTQTPRYLIKTRGQQVTLSCSPISGHRSVSWYQQTPGQGLQFLFEYFSETQRNKGNFPGRFSGRQFSNSRSEMNVSTLELGDSALYLCASSLVQGGLRGYTFGSGTRLTVV.

This clonotype was seen more than once but under ten times. The chain links TRBV12-3 or TRBV12-4 to TRBJ2-3; D is unclear. This CDR3 is 14 amino acids long. Between the trimmed V and J ends, which lost 1 base and 2 bases, there was a span of 7 bases. CDR3 in DNA: TGTGCCAGCAGTTTAGGGGTGAACACAGATACGCAGTATTTT. It encodes CASSLGVNTDTQYF.

The gene calls are TRBV27 and TRBJ2-5; D perhaps matches TRBD1 (6 bases). The V and J ends lost 1 base and 7 bases respectively, with 13 bases between them. This CDR3 comprises 14 residues. CDR1 is MNHEY, CDR2 SMNVEV, per germline (reference sequence). The CDR3 sequence is CASSLFDRSGTQYF. The CDR3 bases are TGTGCCAGCAGTTTATTCGACAGGTCCGGGACCCAGTACTTC.